What follows are 7 T cell receptor beta chains derived from one specimen sequenced in a study of cytomegalovirus exposure and HLA in healthy donors. Clones were read by immunoSEQ multiplex PCR, and TCRdb kept only the in-frame ones, dropping some. Among some 170,000 clones listed, around nine tenths were seen once. The sequencing sample was made of PBMCs. The receptors were sampled from a woman under 30 in good health and CMV-seronegative.

The chain uses TRBV29-1 and TRBJ1-1, with 7 nucleotides matching TRBD1. The germline V gene encodes CDR1 SQVTM and CDR2 ANQGSEA. The CDR3 runs 13 residues. With V trimmed by 3 bases and J by 1 base, 2 bases remained unmatched. Here the CDR3 reads CSVDRTGNTEAFF. In DNA, the CDR3 is TGCAGCGTTGACAGGACAGGGAACACTGAAGCTTTCTTT.

The rearrangement joins TRBV29-1 to TRBJ1-1, with TRBD1 matching 10 bases. Germline assignment: CDR1 SQVTM and CDR2 ANQGSEA. The CDR3 runs 15 residues. V shed 3 bases and J 9 bases; nucleotides not matched to a gene: 13. The CDR3 region is CSVDPRVGQGTQAFF. CDR3 sequence (DNA): TGCAGCGTTGACCCGCGGGTGGGACAGGGGACGCAAGCTTTCTTT. The variable domain in full, completed from reference TRBV29-1 and TRBJ1-1, reads SAVISQKPSRDICQRGTSLTIQCQVDSQVTMMFWYRQQPGQSLTLIATANQGSEATYESGFVIDKFPISRPNLTFSTLTVSNMSPEDSSIYLCSVDPRVGQGTQAFFGQGTRLTVV.

The sample holds one count of this clone. The V call is TRBV6-5, the J call TRBJ1-2; D not certain. Looked up from germline, CDR1 is MNHEY and CDR2 is SVGAGI. The germline V and J ends were trimmed by 0 bases and 0 bases, with 5 bases remaining between them. The CDR3 length is 14 residues. The CDR3 region is CASSYSQANYGYTF. CDR3 sequence (DNA): TGTGCCAGCAGTTACTCCCAGGCTAACTATGGCTACACCTTC.

The chain couples TRBV6-6 to TRBJ2-3; a possible D gene is TRBD1 (5 bases). Germline V gene lookup returns CDR1 MNHNY and CDR2 SVGAGI (reference sequence). V shed 0 bases and J shed 5 bases, with 6 bases lying between them. This CDR3 is built from 13 residues. In DNA, the CDR3 is TGTGCCAGCAGTTACTCCCAGGGAGATACGCAGTATTTT. It translates to CASSYSQGDTQYF.

The rearrangement joins TRBV14 to TRBJ2-1; possibly TRBD1 for D (5 bases). The length of the CDR3 is 15 residues. Per germline, CDR1 SGHDN and CDR2 FVKESK. With 6 bases removed from V and 8 bases from J, the gap between germline ends came to 20 bases. CDR3 in amino acids: CASRPTGNPWHEQFF. DNA for the CDR3: TGTGCCAGCAGACCCACAGGTAATCCTTGGCATGAGCAGTTCTTC.

V gene TRBV7-6 combines with J gene TRBJ2-7; a possible D gene is TRBD2 (6 bases). The length of the CDR3 is 15 residues. Trimming removed 5 bases at V and 7 bases at J, with 21 bases between. Germline CDR1 is SGHVS and CDR2 is FNYEAQ. The CDR3 region is CASSPGAGRTQEQYF. DNA of the CDR3: TGTGCCAGCAGCCCCGGGGCGGGACGGACTCAGGAGCAGTACTTC.

The table lists this clone with a count of one. This chain joins TRBV21-1 and TRBJ2-7; the listed D gene, TRBD1, was not tested against the DNA. TRBV21-1 is a pseudogene. CDR3 size: 12 residues. Here the CDR3 DNA reads TGTGCCAGCAGGGGGCTGCTGTACGAGCAGTACTTC. Amino acid sequence: CASRGLLYEQYF.